These T cell receptor beta chains were read from a single sample in a study of CD8 T cells in Susac syndrome. Using its own MiXCR run on the immunoSEQ multiplex PCR reads, TCRdb lists one record per CDR3 protein. The sample gives roughly 180,000 distinct CDR3 sequences, approximately 95% of which show up once; approximately 0.1% is in the top ten. The sequencing input was CD4+ T cells from PBMCs. The receptors here all came from a human donor in good health. Each CDR3 is given with its conserved first and last residue. The D gene is left open where the match is weak. Size values are once, few and many counts, or a class for expanded clones, and some rows have none.

CDR3 length: 14; D gene: TRBD2; J gene: TRBJ2-1; V gene: TRBV27; clone size: NA; CDR3 DNA: TGTGCCAGCAGTCGGCTAGCGGCCTACAATGAGCAGTTCTTC; CDR3 protein: CASSRLAAYNEQFF
CDR3 length: 13; D gene: NA; J gene: TRBJ2-1; V gene: TRBV20-1; clone size: NA; CDR3 DNA: TGCAGTGCTGTACGGAGGTGGTACAATGAGCAGTTCTTC; CDR3 protein: CSAVRRWYNEQFF
CDR3 length: 14; D gene: NA; J gene: TRBJ2-7; V gene: TRBV29-1; clone size: NA; CDR3 DNA: TGCAGCGTTGAAGAACCGGGACACTTAGCCGAGCAGTACTTC; CDR3 protein: CSVEEPGHLAEQYF
CDR3 length: 15; D gene: NA; J gene: TRBJ1-2; V gene: TRBV7-2; clone size: NA; CDR3 DNA: TGTGCCAGCAGCTCGTTGGGAGCCAGTTTATATGGCTACACCTTC; CDR3 protein: CASSSLGASLYGYTF
CDR3 length: 14; D gene: NA; J gene: TRBJ2-1; V gene: TRBV3-1; clone size: NA; CDR3 DNA: TGTGCCAGCAGCCAAGGCTACCGGGAAAATGAGCAGTTCTTC; CDR3 protein: CASSQGYRENEQFF
CDR3 length: 17; D gene: TRBD1; J gene: TRBJ1-5; V gene: TRBV6-2/TRBV6-3; clone size: NA; CDR3 DNA: TGTGCCAGCAGTTCGGACAGGGGGCTACGAAGCAATCAGCCCCAGCATTTT; CDR3 protein: CASSSDRGLRSNQPQHF
CDR3 length: 11; D gene: NA; J gene: TRBJ2-1; V gene: TRBV6-6; clone size: NA; CDR3 DNA: TGTGCCAGCAGCCGCCGGATAGAGCAGTTCTTC; CDR3 protein: CASSRRIEQFF
CDR3 length: 14; D gene: TRBD1; J gene: TRBJ2-1; V gene: TRBV11-3; clone size: few; CDR3 DNA: TGTGCCAGCAGCACGGGACAGCCCTACAATGAGCAGTTCTTC; CDR3 protein: CASSTGQPYNEQFF
CDR3 length: 13; D gene: NA; J gene: TRBJ1-2; V gene: TRBV28; clone size: NA; CDR3 DNA: TGTGCCAGCAGTTTGCGGGTTGGTGGTGGCTACACCTTC; CDR3 protein: CASSLRVGGGYTF
CDR3 length: 13; D gene: NA; J gene: TRBJ2-1; V gene: TRBV29-1; clone size: few; CDR3 DNA: TGCAGCGTTGAAGTTTCAGGTTCGAATGAGCAGTTCTTC; CDR3 protein: CSVEVSGSNEQFF
CDR3 length: 16; D gene: NA; J gene: TRBJ2-7; V gene: TRBV15; clone size: NA; CDR3 DNA: TGTGCCACCAGCAGAGATCGACGGGAGAGTTGGTACGAGCAGTACTTC; CDR3 protein: CATSRDRRESWYEQYF
CDR3 length: 11; D gene: NA; J gene: TRBJ2-5; V gene: TRBV24-1; clone size: NA; CDR3 DNA: TGTGCCACCAGTGATCGGGAGACCCAGTACTTC; CDR3 protein: CATSDRETQYF
CDR3 length: 15; D gene: TRBD2; J gene: TRBJ2-5; V gene: TRBV27; clone size: NA; CDR3 DNA: TGTGCCAGCAGTTTAACGGGAGGGGGCCAAGAGACCCAGTACTTC; CDR3 protein: CASSLTGGGQETQYF
CDR3 length: 13; D gene: NA; J gene: TRBJ2-1; V gene: TRBV29-1; clone size: once; CDR3 DNA: TGCAGCGCATTGTCCATAGCGACACGGGAGCAGTTCTTC; CDR3 protein: CSALSIATREQFF
CDR3 length: 16; D gene: NA; J gene: TRBJ2-2; V gene: TRBV24-1; clone size: NA; CDR3 DNA: TGTGCCACCAGTGATTTGGGGGGAAGTGGAACCGGGGAGCTGTTTTTT; CDR3 protein: CATSDLGGSGTGELFF
CDR3 length: 15; D gene: NA; J gene: TRBJ2-7; V gene: TRBV4-3; clone size: NA; CDR3 DNA: TGCGCCAGCAGCCAAGAGGCTGCCAGGTTCTACGAGCAGTACTTC; CDR3 protein: CASSQEAARFYEQYF
CDR3 length: 13; D gene: NA; J gene: TRBJ2-6; V gene: TRBV20-1; clone size: once; CDR3 DNA: TGCAGTGCTTCCCTTTCTGGGGCCAACGTCCTGACTTTC; CDR3 protein: CSASLSGANVLTF
CDR3 length: 15; D gene: TRBD1; J gene: TRBJ1-5; V gene: TRBV7-9; clone size: NA; CDR3 DNA: TGTGCCAGCAGCTCCTCCCGGACAGGGGATCAGCCCCAGCATTTT; CDR3 protein: CASSSSRTGDQPQHF
CDR3 length: 15; D gene: TRBD2; J gene: TRBJ2-1; V gene: TRBV20-1; clone size: NA; CDR3 DNA: TGCAGTGCTACCCGGGGGGTCTCGCCGGGGAATGAGCAGTTCTTC; CDR3 protein: CSATRGVSPGNEQFF
CDR3 length: 15; D gene: NA; J gene: TRBJ2-3; V gene: TRBV18; clone size: NA; CDR3 DNA: TGTGCCAGCTCACCACCTTACCGGGATACAGATACGCAGTATTTT; CDR3 protein: CASSPPYRDTDTQYF
CDR3 length: 15; D gene: NA; J gene: TRBJ2-7; V gene: TRBV28; clone size: once; CDR3 DNA: TGTGCCAGCAGTTATGAGGGGACAACCTCCTACGAGCAGTACTTC; CDR3 protein: CASSYEGTTSYEQYF
CDR3 length: 10; D gene: NA; J gene: TRBJ1-1; V gene: TRBV29-1; clone size: NA; CDR3 DNA: TGCAGCGGAGGCAACACTGAAGCTTTCTTT; CDR3 protein: CSGGNTEAFF
CDR3 length: 15; D gene: NA; J gene: TRBJ2-7; V gene: TRBV27; clone size: NA; CDR3 DNA: TGTGCCAGCAGTTTATCGATGACAGGCTCCTACGAGCAGTACTTC; CDR3 protein: CASSLSMTGSYEQYF
CDR3 length: 14; D gene: NA; J gene: TRBJ2-3; V gene: TRBV7-2; clone size: NA; CDR3 DNA: TGTGCCAGCAGCTTATGGGGCAGCACAGATACGCAGTATTTT; CDR3 protein: CASSLWGSTDTQYF
CDR3 length: 14; D gene: NA; J gene: TRBJ2-1; V gene: TRBV12-3/TRBV12-4; clone size: NA; CDR3 DNA: TGTGCCAGCAGTTTAGAACTAGCTCTAAATGAGCAGTTCTTC; CDR3 protein: CASSLELALNEQFF
CDR3 length: 11; D gene: NA; J gene: TRBJ2-2; V gene: TRBV20-1; clone size: NA; CDR3 DNA: TGCAGTGCGGTGGGATCCGGGGAGCTGTTTTTT; CDR3 protein: CSAVGSGELFF
CDR3 length: 13; D gene: NA; J gene: TRBJ1-5; V gene: TRBV28; clone size: NA; CDR3 DNA: TGTGCCAGCAGTTTCGACAGCAATCAGCCCCAGCATTTT; CDR3 protein: CASSFDSNQPQHF
CDR3 length: 17; D gene: NA; J gene: TRBJ2-7; V gene: TRBV20-1; clone size: NA; CDR3 DNA: TGCAGTGCTAGAGACTCTCCCAGGGCTGGCTACTCCTACGAGCAGTACTTC; CDR3 protein: CSARDSPRAGYSYEQYF
CDR3 length: 10; D gene: NA; J gene: TRBJ1-1; V gene: TRBV29-1; clone size: NA; CDR3 DNA: TGCAGCGCTGGTGACACTGAAGCTTTCTTT; CDR3 protein: CSAGDTEAFF
CDR3 length: 13; D gene: NA; J gene: TRBJ2-1; V gene: TRBV9; clone size: NA; CDR3 DNA: TGTGCCAGCAGCGTAGATAAAGGCGATGAGCAGTTCTTC; CDR3 protein: CASSVDKGDEQFF
CDR3 length: 13; D gene: NA; J gene: TRBJ2-7; V gene: TRBV20-1; clone size: NA; CDR3 DNA: TGCAGTGCTAGTTCCGCCGTTACCTACGAGCAGTACTTC; CDR3 protein: CSASSAVTYEQYF
CDR3 length: 14; D gene: NA; J gene: TRBJ2-3; V gene: TRBV7-9; clone size: NA; CDR3 DNA: TGTGCCAGCAGCCCCCCTTCACCCACAGATACGCAGTATTTT; CDR3 protein: CASSPPSPTDTQYF
CDR3 length: 14; D gene: NA; J gene: TRBJ2-1; V gene: TRBV2; clone size: NA; CDR3 DNA: TGTGCCAGCAACCTTGAGGGAGTAAGCAATGAGCAGTTCTTC; CDR3 protein: CASNLEGVSNEQFF
CDR3 length: 14; D gene: NA; J gene: TRBJ2-5; V gene: TRBV7-2; clone size: NA; CDR3 DNA: TGTGCCAGCAGCTTAGCGCGGCAGCAAGAGACCCAGTACTTC; CDR3 protein: CASSLARQQETQYF
CDR3 length: 15; D gene: NA; J gene: TRBJ2-5; V gene: TRBV15; clone size: NA; CDR3 DNA: TGTGCCACCAGCAGAGATCTCCGGACACAAGAGACCCAGTACTTC; CDR3 protein: CATSRDLRTQETQYF
CDR3 length: 13; D gene: NA; J gene: TRBJ2-6; V gene: TRBV25-1; clone size: NA; CDR3 DNA: TGTGCCAGCCTACCCTCTGGGGCCAACGTCCTGACTTTC; CDR3 protein: CASLPSGANVLTF
CDR3 length: 16; D gene: TRBD2; J gene: TRBJ2-4; V gene: TRBV5-4; clone size: once; CDR3 DNA: TGTGCCAGCAGCCAGTCGGGAGGCGGGTCCAAAAACATTCAGTACTTC; CDR3 protein: CASSQSGGGSKNIQYF
CDR3 length: 12; D gene: NA; J gene: TRBJ2-1; V gene: TRBV27; clone size: once; CDR3 DNA: TGTGCCAGCGAGGGACTCAACAATGAGCAGTTCTTC; CDR3 protein: CASEGLNNEQFF
CDR3 length: 15; D gene: NA; J gene: TRBJ2-5; V gene: TRBV12-3/TRBV12-4; clone size: NA; CDR3 DNA: TGTGCCAGCAGTTTAGCGCGAAACAGGGAGGAGACCCAGTACTTC; CDR3 protein: CASSLARNREETQYF
CDR3 length: 13; D gene: TRBD1; J gene: TRBJ1-4; V gene: TRBV30; clone size: NA; CDR3 DNA: TGTGCCTGGAGTGTACACAGGGGAGAAAAACTGTTTTTT; CDR3 protein: CAWSVHRGEKLFF
CDR3 length: 16; D gene: TRBD2; J gene: TRBJ2-5; V gene: TRBV28; clone size: NA; CDR3 DNA: TGTGACAGTCTTGGCTCGGCTAGCGGGCCTCAAGAGACCCAGTACTTC; CDR3 protein: CDSLGSASGPQETQYF
CDR3 length: 12; D gene: NA; J gene: TRBJ2-1; V gene: TRBV6-6; clone size: NA; CDR3 DNA: TGTGCCAGCAGGACCCCCCAGGCCGAGCAGTTCTTC; CDR3 protein: CASRTPQAEQFF
CDR3 length: 14; D gene: NA; J gene: TRBJ2-4; V gene: TRBV20-1; clone size: NA; CDR3 DNA: TGCAGTGCGACGACCAGGGTGAGGGGTAACATTCAGTACTTC; CDR3 protein: CSATTRVRGNIQYF
CDR3 length: 12; D gene: NA; J gene: TRBJ2-7; V gene: TRBV29-1; clone size: NA; CDR3 DNA: TGCAGCGCTGGGGACCCATCCTACGAGCAGTACTTC; CDR3 protein: CSAGDPSYEQYF
CDR3 length: 10; D gene: NA; J gene: TRBJ2-5; V gene: TRBV29-1; clone size: NA; CDR3 DNA: TGCAGCGTTGCCCCTCACGCCCAGTACTTC; CDR3 protein: CSVAPHAQYF
CDR3 length: 11; D gene: NA; J gene: TRBJ2-1; V gene: TRBV2; clone size: NA; CDR3 DNA: TGTGCCAGCAGTGAAGCGCTACCTCTGTTCTTC; CDR3 protein: CASSEALPLFF
CDR3 length: 16; D gene: TRBD2; J gene: TRBJ2-7; V gene: TRBV6-1; clone size: NA; CDR3 DNA: TGTGCCAGCAGCCGCCTGACTAGCGGGAGGACCTACGAGCAGTACTTC; CDR3 protein: CASSRLTSGRTYEQYF
CDR3 length: 16; D gene: NA; J gene: TRBJ2-1; V gene: TRBV2; clone size: NA; CDR3 DNA: TGTGCCAGCACCTGGGACGACGGGAGAGCCTACAATGAGCAGTTCTTC; CDR3 protein: CASTWDDGRAYNEQFF
CDR3 length: 14; D gene: NA; J gene: TRBJ2-5; V gene: TRBV19; clone size: NA; CDR3 DNA: TGTGCCAGTAGCCCCCCGGGGGTCCGGGAGACCCAGTACTTC; CDR3 protein: CASSPPGVRETQYF
CDR3 length: 16; D gene: TRBD2; J gene: TRBJ2-7; V gene: TRBV3-1; clone size: NA; CDR3 DNA: TGTGCCAGCAGCCAAGGCTCTGCGGGAGGGTTGAACGAGCAGTACTTC; CDR3 protein: CASSQGSAGGLNEQYF
CDR3 length: 16; D gene: TRBD1; J gene: TRBJ2-1; V gene: TRBV3-1; clone size: NA; CDR3 DNA: TGTGCCAGCAGCCAATGGGACAGGGAATTATACAATGAGCAGTTCTTC; CDR3 protein: CASSQWDRELYNEQFF
CDR3 length: 14; D gene: TRBD1; J gene: TRBJ1-2; V gene: TRBV27; clone size: NA; CDR3 DNA: TGTGCCAGCAGTTTCGGGACAGGGGTCTATGGCTACACCTTC; CDR3 protein: CASSFGTGVYGYTF